This entry is about one T cell receptor beta chain. There are a few counts of this clonotype. What this receptor recognizes is not known. Base qualities are not recorded, but no much larger clone differs from it by a single base. Sequenced using an Illumina NovaSeq 6000. Using 5'RACE with constant-segment primers, TCRalpha and TCRbeta cDNA libraries were constructed, with sample barcodes and unique molecular identifiers added in the process. RNA was extracted from every sample with Trizol reagent. Library amplification was performed in two PCR steps, and a second sample barcode and Illumina TruSeq adapters were introduced in the second step. The libraries were sequenced on an Illumina NovaSeq using 2 x 150 bp paired-end reads. In the authors' own workflow: With migec v1.2.7, reads were demultiplexed and then collapsed into UMI-guided consensus sequences. Using mixcr v2.1.11, UMI consensuses were aligned to TRA and TRB V and J templates and then assembled into clonotypes. A clonotype was counted as expanded or contracted only when both edgeR and NoisET called the clonotype significant, with the noise models trained on biological replicates. For edgeR calls, the thresholds were a false discovery rate-adjusted p below 0.01 and a log2 fold-change of 1. PCA with hierarchical clustering of max-normalized trajectories of the 1000 most abundant clonotypes was used as exploratory dynamics analysis. Separately sequenced CD4+ and CD8+ repertoires were used to assign a CD4 or CD8 phenotype to each responding clone. TCRdb ran its own pipeline on the public reads, namely fastp trimming at Q25 and MiXCR clone calling, and kept in-frame beta chains. Each entry merges the rows of one CDR3 protein and shows their most common DNA and genes. None of the V and J calls come from the authors' own analysis; TCRdb made them. This sample holds 500,000 to 650,000 distinct CDR3 sequences; roughly a fifth were observed only once. Clones ranked in the top ten supply around 9.2% of the sample.

This specimen comes from a study of T-cell memory formation after mild COVID-19 (dated by TCRdb to 2020 to 2022). Background on the whole study: TCR sequence clusters from the two donors were largely donor specific. T-cell clones expanding and contracting after mild COVID-19 in two donors were tracked by longitudinal TCRalpha and TCRbeta repertoire sequencing. The cohort was made up of two young adult volunteers, one female and one male, who were previously healthy.

Here is what the overall study found, with its caveats: Balanced CD4/CD8 phenotypes were observed for clones contracting from day 15 to 85, whereas a bias towards CD4+ was observed for a second wave of clones expanding from day 15 to 37. Contracting CD4+ clones were found mainly in CM and EM memory subsets, while CD8+ clones were enriched in EMRA. Some responding clones were found in pre-infection memory, which suggests that pre-existing cross-reactive memory T cells took part in the SARS-CoV-2 response. Only a couple of mild cases were covered by the study, and larger cohorts that include severe cases with pre-infection samples were considered necessary. The second-wave clones that peaked on day 37 were not confirmed to be SARS-CoV-2 specific.

PBMCs were isolated by Ficoll-Paque density gradient centrifugation. Sequencing was done on a sample of PBMCs or a T cell subset sorted from them (not recorded which). This receptor was taken from an adult woman who had mild COVID-19 (a few samples of this study predate the infection). The sample titles of this study are shuffled in the database, so cell type and time point are left out; the donor was told from shared clones.

The CDR3 amino acid sequence is: CASSLGPLAEAFF. The DNA is TGTGCCAGCAGCTTAGGTCCCCTCGCTGAAGCTTTCTTT. In this chain, TRBV7-2 is recombined with TRBJ1-1; there is no confident call for the D gene. The V and J ends are trimmed by 1 base and 6 bases, leaving 9 bases between them. The CDR3 spans 13 residues, from the cysteine through the phenylalanine. The retained sequence is limited to the CDR3, 39 bases, with the frame set at the first base. CDR1 and CDR2 are read off the germline V gene as SGHTA and FQGNSA.